This TCR beta chain appears in the sequencing data of a study of T cell responses to AZD1222 COVID-19 vaccine. Study summary: It was second doses at about 4 or about 12 weeks that were pooled.

Study observations and caveats: Clonal diversity was possibly underestimated; the donors were predominantly white British and more often female.

V lost 0 bases, J lost 6 bases, and 21 bases lay in between. Germline loops: CDR1 LNHDA, CDR2 SQIVND (reference sequence). The CDR3 is made up of 18 amino acids. Note on this clone: Its specificity is unknown.

Sequencing was performed with immunoSEQ multiplex PCR; in TCRdb, only in-frame clones are kept and a portion is missing. Among roughly 110,000 clones listed, about 89% were seen once. The rearrangement uses TRBV19 and TRBJ2-1, with a possible D match to TRBD2 (6 bases). The starting material was peripheral blood, obtained on day 0 of AZD1222 vaccination. The receptor's source is an adult in good health. The CDR3 region is CASSIDPPTSFGTNEQFF. In DNA, the CDR3 is TGTGCCAGTAGTATAGACCCCCCGACTAGTTTTGGTACCAATGAGCAGTTCTTC.